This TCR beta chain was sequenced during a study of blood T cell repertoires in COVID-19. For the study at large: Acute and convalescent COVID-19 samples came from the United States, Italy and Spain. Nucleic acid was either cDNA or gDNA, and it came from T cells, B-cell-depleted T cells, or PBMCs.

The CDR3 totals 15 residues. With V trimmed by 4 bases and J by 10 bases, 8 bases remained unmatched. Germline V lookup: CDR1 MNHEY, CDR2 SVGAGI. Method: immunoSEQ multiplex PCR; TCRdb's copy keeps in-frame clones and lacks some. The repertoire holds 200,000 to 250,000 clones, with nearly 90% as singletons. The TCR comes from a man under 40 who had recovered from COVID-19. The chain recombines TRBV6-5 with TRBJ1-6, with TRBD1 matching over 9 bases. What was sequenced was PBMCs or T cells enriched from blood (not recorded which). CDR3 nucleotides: TGTGCCAGCAGTTCCAATCGACAGGGGGGATCACCCCTCCACTTT. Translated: CASSSNRQGGSPLHF.